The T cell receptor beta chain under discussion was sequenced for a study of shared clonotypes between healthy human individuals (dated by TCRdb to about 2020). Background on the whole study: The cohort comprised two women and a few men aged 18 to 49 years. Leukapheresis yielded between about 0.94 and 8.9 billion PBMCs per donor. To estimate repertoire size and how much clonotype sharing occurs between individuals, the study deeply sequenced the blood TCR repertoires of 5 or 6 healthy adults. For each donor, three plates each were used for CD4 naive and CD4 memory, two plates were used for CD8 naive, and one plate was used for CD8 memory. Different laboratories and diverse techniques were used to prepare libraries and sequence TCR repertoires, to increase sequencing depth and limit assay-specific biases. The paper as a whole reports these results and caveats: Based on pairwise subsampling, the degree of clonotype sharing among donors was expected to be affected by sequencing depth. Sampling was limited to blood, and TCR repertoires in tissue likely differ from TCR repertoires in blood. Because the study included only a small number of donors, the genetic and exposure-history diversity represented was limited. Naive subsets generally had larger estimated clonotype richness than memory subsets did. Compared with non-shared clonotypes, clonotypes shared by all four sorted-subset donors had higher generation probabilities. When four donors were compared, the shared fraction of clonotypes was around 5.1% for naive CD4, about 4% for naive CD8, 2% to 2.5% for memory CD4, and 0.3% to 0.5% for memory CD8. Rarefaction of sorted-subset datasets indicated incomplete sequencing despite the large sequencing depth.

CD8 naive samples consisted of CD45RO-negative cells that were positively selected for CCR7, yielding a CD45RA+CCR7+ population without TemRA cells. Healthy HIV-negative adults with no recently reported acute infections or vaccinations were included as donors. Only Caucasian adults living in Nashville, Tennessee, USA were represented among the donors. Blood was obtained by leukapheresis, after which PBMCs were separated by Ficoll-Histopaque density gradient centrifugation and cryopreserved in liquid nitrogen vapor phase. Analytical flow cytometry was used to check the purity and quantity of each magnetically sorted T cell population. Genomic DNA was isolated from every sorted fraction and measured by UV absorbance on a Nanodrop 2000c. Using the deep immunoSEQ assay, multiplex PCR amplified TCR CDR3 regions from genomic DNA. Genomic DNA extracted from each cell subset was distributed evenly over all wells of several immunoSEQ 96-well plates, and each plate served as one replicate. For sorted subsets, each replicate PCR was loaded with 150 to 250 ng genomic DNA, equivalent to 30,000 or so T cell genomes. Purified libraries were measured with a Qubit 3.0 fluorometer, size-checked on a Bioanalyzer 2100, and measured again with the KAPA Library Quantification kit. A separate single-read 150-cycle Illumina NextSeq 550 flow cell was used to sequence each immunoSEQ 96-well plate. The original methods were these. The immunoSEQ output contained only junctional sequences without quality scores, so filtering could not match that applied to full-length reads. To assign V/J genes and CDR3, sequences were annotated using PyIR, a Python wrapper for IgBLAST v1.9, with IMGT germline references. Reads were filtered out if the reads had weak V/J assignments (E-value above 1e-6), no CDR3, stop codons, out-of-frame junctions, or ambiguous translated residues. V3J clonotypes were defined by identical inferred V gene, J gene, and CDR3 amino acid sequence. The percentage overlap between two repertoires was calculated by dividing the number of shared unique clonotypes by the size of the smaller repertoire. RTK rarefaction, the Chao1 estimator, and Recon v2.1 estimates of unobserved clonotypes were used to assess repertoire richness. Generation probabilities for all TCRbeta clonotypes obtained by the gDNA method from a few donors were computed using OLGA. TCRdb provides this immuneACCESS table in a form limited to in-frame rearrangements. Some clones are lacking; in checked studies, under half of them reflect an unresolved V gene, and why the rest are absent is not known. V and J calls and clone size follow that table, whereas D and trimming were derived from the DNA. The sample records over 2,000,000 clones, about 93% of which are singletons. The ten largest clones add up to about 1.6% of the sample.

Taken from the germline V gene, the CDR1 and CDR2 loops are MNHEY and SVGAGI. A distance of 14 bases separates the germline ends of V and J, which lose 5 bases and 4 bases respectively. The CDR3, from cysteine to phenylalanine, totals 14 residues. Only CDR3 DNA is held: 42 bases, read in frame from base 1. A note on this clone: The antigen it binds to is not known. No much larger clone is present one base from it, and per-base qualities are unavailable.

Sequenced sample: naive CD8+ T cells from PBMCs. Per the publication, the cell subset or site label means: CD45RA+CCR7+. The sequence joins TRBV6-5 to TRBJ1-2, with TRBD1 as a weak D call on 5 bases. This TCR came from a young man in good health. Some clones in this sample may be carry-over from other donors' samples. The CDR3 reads CASSIDRNPYGYTF. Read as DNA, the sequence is TGTGCCAGCAGTATCGACAGAAATCCCTATGGCTACACCTTC.